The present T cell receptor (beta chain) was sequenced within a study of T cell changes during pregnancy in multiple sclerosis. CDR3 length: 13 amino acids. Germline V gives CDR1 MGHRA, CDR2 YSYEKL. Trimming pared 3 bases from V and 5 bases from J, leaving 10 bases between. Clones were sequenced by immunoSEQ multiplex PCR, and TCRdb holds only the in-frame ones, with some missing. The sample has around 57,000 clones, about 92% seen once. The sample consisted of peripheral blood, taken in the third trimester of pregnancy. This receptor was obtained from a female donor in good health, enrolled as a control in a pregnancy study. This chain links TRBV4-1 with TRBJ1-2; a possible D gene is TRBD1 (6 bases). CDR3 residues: CASSQDRRYGYTF. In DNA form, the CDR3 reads TGCGCCAGCAGCCAGGACAGAAGATATGGCTACACCTTC.